These T cell receptor beta chains were read from a single sample in a study of blood T cell repertoires in COVID-19. Profiled with immunoSEQ multiplex PCR; TCRdb holds only in-frame clones, not every one. The table lists 250,000 to 350,000 clones, around nine tenths of them singletons. Sequencing was carried out using peripheral blood. The receptors were gathered from a man aged 30 to 39 with acute or convalescent COVID-19. CDR3s include the opening cysteine and the closing phenylalanine or tryptophan. D genes are given only for firm matches. Clone sizes are given selectively: once, few, many, or a class where the clone is expanded.

v_call: TRBV7-3; cdr3_length: 17; d_call: NA; j_call: TRBJ1-1; clone_size: NA; cdr3_aa: CASSSGGSGTANTEAFF; cdr3_nt: TGTGCCAGCAGCTCCGGAGGGTCCGGGACTGCCAACACTGAAGCTTTCTTT
v_call: TRBV5-5; cdr3_length: 16; d_call: TRBD1; j_call: TRBJ1-2; clone_size: NA; cdr3_aa: CASSSDRGPPHYGYTF; cdr3_nt: TGTGCCAGCAGTTCCGACAGGGGGCCCCCCCACTATGGCTACACCTTC
v_call: TRBV30; cdr3_length: 13; d_call: NA; j_call: TRBJ2-3; clone_size: NA; cdr3_aa: CAWDQGLTDTQYF; cdr3_nt: TGTGCCTGGGATCAGGGTTTGACAGATACGCAGTATTTT
v_call: TRBV4-1; cdr3_length: 16; d_call: NA; j_call: TRBJ1-6; clone_size: once; cdr3_aa: CASSQAYGQNNSPLHF; cdr3_nt: TGCGCCAGCAGCCAGGCTTATGGACAGAACAATTCACCCCTCCACTTT
v_call: TRBV5-6; cdr3_length: 16; d_call: NA; j_call: TRBJ2-2; clone_size: NA; cdr3_aa: CASSRVTEGRGGELFF; cdr3_nt: TGTGCCAGCAGCCGAGTAACCGAGGGGCGGGGCGGGGAGCTGTTTTTT
v_call: TRBV29-1; cdr3_length: 13; d_call: NA; j_call: TRBJ2-7; clone_size: NA; cdr3_aa: CSVVRQGSYEQYF; cdr3_nt: TGCAGCGTTGTTAGGCAGGGGTCCTACGAGCAGTACTTC
v_call: TRBV19; cdr3_length: 13; d_call: NA; j_call: TRBJ2-1; clone_size: NA; cdr3_aa: CAAAKRSYNEQFF; cdr3_nt: TGTGCAGCAGCGAAGCGTTCCTACAATGAGCAGTTCTTC
v_call: TRBV13; cdr3_length: 13; d_call: TRBD2; j_call: TRBJ2-7; clone_size: NA; cdr3_aa: CASSLQLAGVEYF; cdr3_nt: TGTGCCAGCAGCCTCCAACTAGCGGGAGTGGAGTACTTC
v_call: TRBV5-1; cdr3_length: 14; d_call: TRBD2; j_call: TRBJ2-4; clone_size: NA; cdr3_aa: CASSSSGGKNIQYF; cdr3_nt: TGCGCCAGCAGCTCTAGCGGGGGCAAAAACATTCAGTACTTC
v_call: TRBV28; cdr3_length: 15; d_call: TRBD1; j_call: TRBJ2-7; clone_size: NA; cdr3_aa: CASSHNRGSSYEQYF; cdr3_nt: TGTGCCAGCAGTCATAACAGGGGGAGCTCCTACGAGCAGTACTTC
v_call: TRBV5-1; cdr3_length: 16; d_call: NA; j_call: TRBJ2-5; clone_size: NA; cdr3_aa: CASSLAGIVGRETQYF; cdr3_nt: TGCGCCAGCAGCTTGGCGGGGATTGTGGGCAGGGAGACCCAGTACTTC
v_call: TRBV10-1; cdr3_length: 13; d_call: TRBD1; j_call: TRBJ1-2; clone_size: NA; cdr3_aa: CASSVGDRDGYTF; cdr3_nt: TGCGCCAGCAGCGTTGGGGACAGGGATGGCTACACCTTC
v_call: TRBV11-2; cdr3_length: 16; d_call: TRBD2; j_call: TRBJ2-3; clone_size: NA; cdr3_aa: CASSLGLAGTTDTQYF; cdr3_nt: TGTGCCAGCAGCTTAGGACTAGCGGGGACAACAGATACGCAGTATTTT
v_call: TRBV5-1; cdr3_length: 13; d_call: NA; j_call: TRBJ2-1; clone_size: NA; cdr3_aa: CASSNTADNEQFF; cdr3_nt: TGCGCCAGCAGCAACACAGCAGACAATGAGCAGTTCTTC
v_call: TRBV7-8; cdr3_length: 18; d_call: TRBD2; j_call: TRBJ2-7; clone_size: NA; cdr3_aa: CASSLGLSGLAGMYEQYF; cdr3_nt: TGTGCCAGCAGCTTAGGGTTATCAGGACTAGCGGGAATGTACGAGCAGTACTTC
v_call: TRBV24-1; cdr3_length: 14; d_call: NA; j_call: TRBJ2-5; clone_size: once; cdr3_aa: CATSDFTRGETQYF; cdr3_nt: TGTGCCACCAGTGATTTCACCAGGGGCGAGACCCAGTACTTC
v_call: TRBV9; cdr3_length: 16; d_call: TRBD2; j_call: TRBJ2-1; clone_size: NA; cdr3_aa: CASSPVAGARNNEQFF; cdr3_nt: TGTGCCAGCAGCCCAGTAGCGGGGGCCCGAAACAATGAGCAGTTCTTC
v_call: TRBV6-5; cdr3_length: 15; d_call: NA; j_call: TRBJ2-6; clone_size: NA; cdr3_aa: CASRPNSSGANVLTF; cdr3_nt: TGTGCCAGCAGGCCAAACAGCTCTGGGGCCAACGTCCTGACTTTC
v_call: TRBV30; cdr3_length: 14; d_call: NA; j_call: TRBJ1-6; clone_size: NA; cdr3_aa: CALERSAYNSPLHF; cdr3_nt: TGTGCCTTGGAGAGGTCGGCTTATAATTCACCCCTCCACTTT
v_call: TRBV10-3; cdr3_length: 13; d_call: NA; j_call: TRBJ2-7; clone_size: NA; cdr3_aa: CAISVPWGDEQYF; cdr3_nt: TGTGCCATCAGTGTACCGTGGGGGGACGAGCAGTACTTC
v_call: TRBV13; cdr3_length: 15; d_call: TRBD1; j_call: TRBJ1-2; clone_size: NA; cdr3_aa: CASSLGDPGGAGYTF; cdr3_nt: TGTGCCAGCAGCTTAGGGGACCCAGGGGGCGCCGGCTACACCTTC
v_call: TRBV4-1; cdr3_length: 12; d_call: NA; j_call: TRBJ1-6; clone_size: NA; cdr3_aa: CASSMYRSPLHF; cdr3_nt: TGCGCCAGCAGCATGTACAGATCACCCCTCCACTTT
v_call: TRBV28; cdr3_length: 14; d_call: TRBD1; j_call: TRBJ1-4; clone_size: NA; cdr3_aa: CASSSGGTNEKLFF; cdr3_nt: TGTGCCAGCAGTTCAGGGGGAACTAATGAAAAACTGTTTTTT
v_call: TRBV19; cdr3_length: 13; d_call: NA; j_call: TRBJ1-3; clone_size: NA; cdr3_aa: CARLRGSGNTIYF; cdr3_nt: TGTGCCCGCCTAAGGGGCTCTGGAAACACCATATATTTT
v_call: TRBV6-5; cdr3_length: 12; d_call: NA; j_call: TRBJ1-5; clone_size: NA; cdr3_aa: CASSQNNQPQHF; cdr3_nt: TGTGCCAGCAGCCAGAACAATCAGCCCCAGCATTTT
v_call: TRBV9; cdr3_length: 15; d_call: NA; j_call: TRBJ1-2; clone_size: NA; cdr3_aa: CASSVRAGLNYGYTF; cdr3_nt: TGTGCCAGCAGCGTAAGGGCAGGGCTTAACTATGGCTACACCTTC
v_call: TRBV11-2; cdr3_length: 16; d_call: TRBD1; j_call: TRBJ2-2; clone_size: NA; cdr3_aa: CASSWTGTVNTGELFF; cdr3_nt: TGTGCCAGCAGCTGGACCGGGACAGTGAACACCGGGGAGCTGTTTTTT
v_call: TRBV11-2; cdr3_length: 14; d_call: NA; j_call: TRBJ1-1; clone_size: NA; cdr3_aa: CASSPIRSYTEAFF; cdr3_nt: TGTGCCAGCAGCCCAATCCGGTCGTACACTGAAGCTTTCTTT
v_call: TRBV27; cdr3_length: 16; d_call: TRBD1; j_call: TRBJ1-2; clone_size: NA; cdr3_aa: CASRGTYRGSFYGYTF; cdr3_nt: TGTGCCAGCAGGGGAACCTACAGGGGATCCTTCTATGGCTACACCTTC